The 12 T cell receptor beta chains reported below all come from one sample, sequenced in a study of blood T cell repertoires in COVID-19. Using immunoSEQ multiplex PCR, the repertoire was profiled, and TCRdb retains in-frame clones only, with some absent. Of about 80,000 clones in the sample, approximately 88% were seen once. Sequenced material: peripheral blood. The receptors were gathered from a woman of 80 years or more with acute or convalescent COVID-19.

The chain couples TRBV5-1 to TRBJ2-3; 9 positions match TRBD2. CDR3 length: 16 amino acids. V was pared by 4 bases and J by 4 bases, with 10 bases of the junction left unmatched. CDR1 and CDR2 from the germline V gene are SGHRS and YFSETQ. The DNA for the CDR3 is TGCGCCAGCAGCGGGCTAGCGGGATCCTTCCCAGATACGCAGTATTTT. Encoded protein: CASSGLAGSFPDTQYF.

This chain joins TRBV12-3 or TRBV12-4 and TRBJ1-2, with 11 bases matching TRBD1. The junction had 1 base not matched to a gene; V was cut back by 8 bases and J by 5 bases. This CDR3 has 12 amino acids. Here the CDR3 DNA reads TGTGCCAGCCGGGACAGGGGGTATGGCTACACCTTC. Its protein product is CASRDRGYGYTF.

The rearrangement links TRBV7-6 to TRBJ2-1, with 11 nucleotides matching TRBD1. Trimming removed 3 bases from V and 9 bases from J; junction bases left unmatched: 1. CDR3 length equals 13 residues. In germline, CDR1 is SGHVS, CDR2 FNYEAQ. The CDR3 loop reads CASSLGQGGEQFF. The CDR3 coding sequence is TGTGCCAGCAGCTTGGGACAGGGGGGTGAGCAGTTCTTC.

The chain carries TRBV2 and TRBJ2-7; the D gene is possibly TRBD1 (6 bases). This CDR3 has 12 residues. The germline V and J ends were trimmed by 5 bases and 5 bases, with 10 bases remaining between them. Germline CDR1 SNHLY, CDR2 FYNNEI. CDR3 in DNA: TGTGCCAGCAGTTCAGGGGTCCACGAGCAGTACTTC. Its protein product is CASSSGVHEQYF. The entire variable domain, with the rest obtained from reference TRBV2 and TRBJ2-7, is as follows: EPEVTQTPSHQVTQMGQEVILRCVPISNHLYFYWYRQILGQKVEFLVSFYNNEISEKSEIFDDQFSVERPDGSNFTLKIRSTKLEDSAMYFCASSSGVHEQYFGPGTRLTVT.

The chain combines TRBV19 with TRBJ2-3, with 15 bases that match TRBD2. Germline V lookup: CDR1 LNHDA, CDR2 SQIVND (reference sequence). The V and J ends lost 0 bases and 1 base, in that order; junction bases with no gene match: 17. This CDR3 region has 23 residues. The CDR3 nucleotides are TGTGCCAGTAGTATAGATCTACGCCGGACTGGACTAGCGGGAGGGCGGGGCACAGATACGCAGTATTTT. Amino acid sequence: CASSIDLRRTGLAGGRGTDTQYF.

This chain joins TRBV15 and TRBJ2-5, with 12 bases identical to TRBD2. The CDR3 length is 15 residues. The V and J ends lost 3 bases and 4 bases, in that order; junction bases with no gene match: 3. Germline CDR1 reads LNHNV; CDR2 reads YYDKDF (reference sequence). The CDR3 protein is CATSSGLAGRETQYF. Written as DNA, the CDR3 is TGTGCCACCAGCAGCGGACTAGCGGGAAGAGAGACCCAGTACTTC.

V usage is TRBV10-3 and J usage is TRBJ1-1; D gene ambiguous. Germline V lookup: CDR1 ENHRY, CDR2 SYGVKD. This CDR3 region has 13 residues. V dropped 8 bases and J dropped 5 bases, with 15 bases sitting between them. CDR3 amino acids: CAISGAAGTEAFF. DNA of the CDR3: TGTGCCATCTCTGGTGCAGCGGGGACTGAAGCTTTCTTT.

The J gene is TRBJ1-4, the V gene TRBV11-2, with 8 bases fitting TRBD1. V gave up 6 bases and J gave up 8 bases; unmatched junction bases: 8. CDR1 is SGHAT, CDR2 FQNNGV, per germline. CDR3 length: 14 residues. CDR3 amino acids: CASSFGQGDEKLFF. The CDR3 DNA sequence: TGTGCCAGCAGTTTCGGACAGGGCGACGAAAAACTGTTTTTT. The full variable domain, with the rest looked up from reference TRBV11-2 and TRBJ1-4, is EAGVAQSPRYKIIEKRQSVAFWCNPISGHATLYWYQQILGQGPKLLIQFQNNGVVDDSQLPKDRFSAERLKGVDSTLKIQPAKLEDSAVYLCASSFGQGDEKLFFGSGTQLSVL.

The V and J genes are TRBV19 and TRBJ1-2, with D maybe TRBD1 (5 bases). Per the germline V gene, CDR1 is LNHDA and CDR2 is SQIVND (reference sequence). This CDR3 is 15 amino acids long. Trimming took off 8 bases at V and 0 bases at J, with 16 bases between the two ends. The CDR3 sequence is CASLNHRGANYGYTF. CDR3 nucleotide sequence: TGTGCCAGTCTAAACCATCGGGGGGCTAACTATGGCTACACCTTC. Complete variable domain (other parts from reference TRBV19 and TRBJ1-2): DGGITQSPKYLFRKEGQNVTLSCEQNLNHDAMYWYRQDPGQGLRLIYYSQIVNDFQKGDIAEGYSVSREKKESFPLTVTSAQKNPTAFYLCASLNHRGANYGYTFGSGTRLTVV.

The rearrangement uses TRBV10-3 and TRBJ2-7, with unresolved D. The length of the CDR3 is 15 residues. Germline CDR1 reads ENHRY; CDR2 reads SYGVKD. With 4 bases removed from V and 0 bases from J, the gap between germline ends came to 13 bases. In DNA form, the CDR3 reads TGTGCCATCAGTGCTGCCGCGGTGGGCTCCTACGAGCAGTACTTC. This gives the protein CAISAAAVGSYEQYF.

The gene calls are TRBV7-2 and TRBJ2-7; TRBD2 matches 8 bases. Germline values: CDR1 SGHTA, CDR2 FQGNSA. V lost 2 bases and J lost 1; bases outside the gene matches: 10. This CDR3 has 17 residues. As DNA, the CDR3 is TGTGCCAGCAGCTTAACTAGCGGAGACTCCCTTTCCTACGAGCAGTACTTC. This gives the protein CASSLTSGDSLSYEQYF.

V usage is TRBV4-3 and J usage is TRBJ2-4; a weak D match, TRBD1 (5 bases). Germline V gene data show CDR1 as LGHNA and CDR2 as YSLEER. The V end was cut by 0 bases, the J end by 5 bases, with 8 bases between. The CDR3 sequence is 14 residues long. The DNA of the CDR3 is TGCGCCAGCAGCCAAGATCAGGGCCAAAACATTCAGTACTTC. It specifies CASSQDQGQNIQYF.